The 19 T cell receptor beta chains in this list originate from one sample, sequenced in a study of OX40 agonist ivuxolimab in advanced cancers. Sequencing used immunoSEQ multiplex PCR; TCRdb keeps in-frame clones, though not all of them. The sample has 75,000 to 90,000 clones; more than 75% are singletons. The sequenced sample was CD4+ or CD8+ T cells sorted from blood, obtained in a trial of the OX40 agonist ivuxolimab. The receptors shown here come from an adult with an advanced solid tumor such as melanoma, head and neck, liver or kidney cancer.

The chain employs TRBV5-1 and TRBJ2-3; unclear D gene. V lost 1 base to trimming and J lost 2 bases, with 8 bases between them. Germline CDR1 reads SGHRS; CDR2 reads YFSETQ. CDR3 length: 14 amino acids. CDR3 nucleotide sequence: TGCGCCAGCAGCTTGTCTGGCGTCACAGATACGCAGTATTTT. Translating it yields CASSLSGVTDTQYF. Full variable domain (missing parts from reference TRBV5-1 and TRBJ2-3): KAGVTQTPRYLIKTRGQQVTLSCSPISGHRSVSWYQQTPGQGLQFLFEYFSETQRNKGNFPGRFSGRQFSNSRSEMNVSTLELGDSALYLCASSLSGVTDTQYFGPGTRLTVL.

This CDR3 is CASQKGTGGKNEQFF. CDR3 nucleotide sequence: TGTGCCAGCCAAAAGGGGACAGGGGGTAAGAATGAGCAGTTCTTC. This chain joins TRBV2 and TRBJ2-1; 11 nucleotides match TRBD1. V lost 8 bases, J lost 7 bases, and 10 bases stayed unmatched. Looked up from germline, CDR1 is SNHLY and CDR2 is FYNNEI. CDR3 length: 15 residues.

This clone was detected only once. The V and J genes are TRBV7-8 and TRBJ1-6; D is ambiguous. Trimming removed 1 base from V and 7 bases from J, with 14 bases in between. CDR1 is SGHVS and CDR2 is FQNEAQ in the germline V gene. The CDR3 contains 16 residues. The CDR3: CASSLVSAARNSPLHF. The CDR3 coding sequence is TGTGCCAGCAGCTTAGTCTCGGCAGCCCGCAATTCACCCCTCCACTTT. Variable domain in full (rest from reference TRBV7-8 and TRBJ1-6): GAGVSQSPRYKVAKRGQDVALRCDPISGHVSLFWYQQALGQGPEFLTYFQNEAQLDKSGLPSDRFFAERPEGSVSTLKIQRTQQEDSAVYLCASSLVSAARNSPLHFGNGTRLTVT.

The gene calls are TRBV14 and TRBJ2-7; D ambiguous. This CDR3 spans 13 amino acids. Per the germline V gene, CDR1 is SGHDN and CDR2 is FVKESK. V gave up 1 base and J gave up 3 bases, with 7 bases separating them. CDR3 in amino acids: CASSQVWGYEQYF. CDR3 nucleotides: TGTGCCAGCAGCCAAGTTTGGGGCTACGAGCAGTACTTC.

In nucleotides, the CDR3 is TGTGCCAGTAGTATAGACCTGTTCACACGGAATGAAAAACTGTTTTTT. Translating gives CASSIDLFTRNEKLFF. The rearrangement uses TRBV19 and TRBJ1-4, with D uncertain. From germline, CDR1 is LNHDA and CDR2 SQIVND (reference sequence). There are 16 residues in the CDR3. Trimming took off 0 bases at V and 5 bases at J, with 13 bases between the two ends.

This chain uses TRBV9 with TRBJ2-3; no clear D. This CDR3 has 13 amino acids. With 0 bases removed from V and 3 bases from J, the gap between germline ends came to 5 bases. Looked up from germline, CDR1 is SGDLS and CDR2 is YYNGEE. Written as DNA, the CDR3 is TGTGCCAGCAGCGTAGTTAGGACAGATACGCAGTATTTT. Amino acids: CASSVVRTDTQYF.

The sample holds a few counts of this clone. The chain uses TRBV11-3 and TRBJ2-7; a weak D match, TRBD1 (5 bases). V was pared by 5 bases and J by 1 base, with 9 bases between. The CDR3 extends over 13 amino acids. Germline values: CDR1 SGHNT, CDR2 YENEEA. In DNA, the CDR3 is TGTGCCAGCAGCCCGAGACAGTCCTACGAGCAGTACTTC. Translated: CASSPRQSYEQYF.

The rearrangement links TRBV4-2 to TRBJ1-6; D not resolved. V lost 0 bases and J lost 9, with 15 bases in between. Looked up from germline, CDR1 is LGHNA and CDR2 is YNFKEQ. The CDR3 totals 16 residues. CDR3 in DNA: TGTGCCAGCAGCCAAGATTTCACGCGATTGGGTTCACCCCTCCACTTT. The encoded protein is CASSQDFTRLGSPLHF.

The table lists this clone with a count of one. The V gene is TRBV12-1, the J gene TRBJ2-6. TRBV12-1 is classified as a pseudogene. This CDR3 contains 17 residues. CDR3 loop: CASSFVGPNSGANVLTF. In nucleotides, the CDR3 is TGTGCCAGCAGCTTTGTCGGGCCGAACTCTGGGGCCAACGTCCTGACTTTC.

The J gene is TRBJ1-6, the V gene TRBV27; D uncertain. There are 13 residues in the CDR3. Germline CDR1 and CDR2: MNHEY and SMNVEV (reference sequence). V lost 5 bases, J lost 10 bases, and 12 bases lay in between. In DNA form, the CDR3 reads TGTGCCAGCAGTCCGGAGACGCGGTCACCCCTCCACTTT. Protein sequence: CASSPETRSPLHF.

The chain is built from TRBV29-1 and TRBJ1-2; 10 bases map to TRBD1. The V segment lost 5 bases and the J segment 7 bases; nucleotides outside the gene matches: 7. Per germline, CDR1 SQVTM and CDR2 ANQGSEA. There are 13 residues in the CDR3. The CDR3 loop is CSVRDRGLGGYTF. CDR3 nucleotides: TGCAGCGTTCGTGACAGGGGGCTAGGTGGCTACACCTTC. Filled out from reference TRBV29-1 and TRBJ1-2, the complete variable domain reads SAVISQKPSRDICQRGTSLTIQCQVDSQVTMMFWYRQQPGQSLTLIATANQGSEATYESGFVIDKFPISRPNLTFSTLTVSNMSPEDSSIYLCSVRDRGLGGYTFGSGTRLTVV.

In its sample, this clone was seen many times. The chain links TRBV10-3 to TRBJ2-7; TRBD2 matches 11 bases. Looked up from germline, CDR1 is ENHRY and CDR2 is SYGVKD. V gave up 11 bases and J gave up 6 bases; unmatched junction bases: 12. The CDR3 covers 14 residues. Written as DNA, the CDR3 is TGTGCCTTCTCCGTAGCGGGGGGGCTTGGCGAGCAGTACTTC. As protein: CAFSVAGGLGEQYF.

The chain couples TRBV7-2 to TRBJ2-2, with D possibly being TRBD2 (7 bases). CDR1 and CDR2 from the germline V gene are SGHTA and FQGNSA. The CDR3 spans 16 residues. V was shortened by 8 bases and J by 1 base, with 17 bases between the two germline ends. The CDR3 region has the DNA TGTGCCAGCCGCCGACCGGGGGGACAGAACACCGGGGAGCTGTTTTTT. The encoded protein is CASRRPGGQNTGELFF.

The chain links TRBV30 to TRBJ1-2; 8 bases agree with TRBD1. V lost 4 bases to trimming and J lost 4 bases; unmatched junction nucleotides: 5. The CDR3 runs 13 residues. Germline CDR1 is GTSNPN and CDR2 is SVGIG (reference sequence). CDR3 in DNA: TGTGCCTGGACCAGACAGGGGTTCTATGGCTACACCTTC. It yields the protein CAWTRQGFYGYTF.

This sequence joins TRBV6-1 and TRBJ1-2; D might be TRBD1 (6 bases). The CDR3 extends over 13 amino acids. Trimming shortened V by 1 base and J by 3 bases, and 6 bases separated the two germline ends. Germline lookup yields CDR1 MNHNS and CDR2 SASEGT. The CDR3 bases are TGTGCCAGCAGTGAAGACAGGGACTATGGCTACACCTTC. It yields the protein CASSEDRDYGYTF.

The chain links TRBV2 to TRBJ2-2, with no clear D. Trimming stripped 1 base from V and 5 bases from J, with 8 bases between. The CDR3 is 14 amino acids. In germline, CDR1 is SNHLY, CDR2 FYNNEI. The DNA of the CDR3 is TGTGCCAGCAGTGAAGAGGTGGCTACCGGGGAGCTGTTTTTT. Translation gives CASSEEVATGELFF.

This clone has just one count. In DNA form, the CDR3 reads TGTGCCTGGAGTGTAGGGACAGGGTGGAACACCGGGGAGCTGTTTTTT. Protein sequence: CAWSVGTGWNTGELFF. The rearrangement uses TRBV30 and TRBJ2-2; 9 bases are a match to TRBD1. The V and J ends lost 0 bases and 1 base, in that order; junction bases with no gene match: 3. Germline lookup yields CDR1 GTSNPN and CDR2 SVGIG (reference sequence). CDR3 length equals 16 residues.

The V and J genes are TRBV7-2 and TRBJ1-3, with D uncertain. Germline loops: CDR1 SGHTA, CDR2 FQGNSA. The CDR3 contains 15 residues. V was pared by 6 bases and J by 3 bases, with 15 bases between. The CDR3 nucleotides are TGTGCCAGCAGTTCCCGTGGCACTAATGGAAACACCATATATTTT. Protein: CASSSRGTNGNTIYF.

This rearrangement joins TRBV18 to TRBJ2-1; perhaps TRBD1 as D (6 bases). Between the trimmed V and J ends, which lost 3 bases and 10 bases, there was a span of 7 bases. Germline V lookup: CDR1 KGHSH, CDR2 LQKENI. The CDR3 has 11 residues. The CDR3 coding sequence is TGTGCCAGCTCACCGCAGGGGGAGCAGTTCTTC. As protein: CASSPQGEQFF.